The clone carrying this TCR beta chain was picked up one time. What it binds is not known. The sample belongs to a study of OX40 agonist ivuxolimab in advanced cancers. Study information: The patients received ivuxolimab by intravenous route every 2 weeks at 0.01 to 10 mg/kg. The study, taken as a whole, reports: What antigens the expanded peripheral T cells recognized was never established. Low clonal expansion, among the lowest seen, marked partial responders at 0.1-3.0 mg/kg.

Libraries were prepared by immunoSEQ multiplex PCR; TCRdb keeps only in-frame clonotypes and omits some of them. The top ten hold around 4% of the sample, which has roughly 69,000 clones, about nine tenths seen once. Exclusion applied to patients with autoimmune disease history or systemic immunosuppression. The CDR3 extends over 10 amino acids. V lost 6 bases, J lost 8 bases, and 10 bases lay in between. Germline V gene sequence: CDR1 SQVTM, CDR2 ANQGSEA. J is TRBJ2-5 and V is TRBV29-1; the D is unclear. Sequencing used CD4+ or CD8+ T cells sorted from blood, obtained in a trial of the OX40 agonist ivuxolimab. The TCR originated in an adult with an advanced solid tumor such as melanoma, head and neck, liver or kidney cancer. CDR3 in amino acids: CSVPSGTQYF. CDR3 sequence (DNA): TGCAGCGTCCCGTCCGGAACCCAGTACTTC.